This T cell receptor beta chain was sequenced in a study of beta chain features in type 1 diabetes. Germline V gene sequence: CDR1 SGHNT, CDR2 YYREEE (reference sequence). The CDR3 is 16 residues long. V shed 2 bases and J 0 bases; nucleotides not matched to a gene: 5. Of note for this clone: The antigen is undetermined.

Study results and limitations: For cells with high TCR expression, cDNA sequencing could yield over-representation. Moderate but significant shortening of TCRB CDR3s was recorded in all four CD4+ subsets from Type 1 diabetes patients.

One heparinised blood draw, averaging roughly 120 mL, came from each donor. Isolated RNA was reverse transcribed in full, so expressed TCRB transcripts were sequenced. The table came from immunoSEQ multiplex PCR; TCRdb's copy has only in-frame clones and leaves some out. The sample comprises 35,000 to 50,000 clones, approximately 53% of which are singletons, and more than 0.2% rests with the top ten. The V and J genes are TRBV5-4 and TRBJ2-3, with TRBD2 matching over 8 bases. The source is a woman aged 25 to 39 in good health. Input material: stem cell memory CD4+ T cells from blood. The CDR3 loop reads CASSFGGDRSTDTQYF. As DNA, the CDR3 is TGTGCCAGCAGCTTCGGGGGGGATCGCAGCACAGATACGCAGTATTTT. Full variable domain (rest looked up from reference TRBV5-4 and TRBJ2-3): ETGVTQSPTHLIKTRGQQVTLRCSSQSGHNTVSWYQQALGQGPQFIFQYYREEENGRGNFPPRFSGLQFPNYSSELNVNALELDDSALYLCASSFGGDRSTDTQYFGPGTRLTVL.